This is a list of T cell receptor beta chains from one sample in a study of T-cell memory formation after mild COVID-19. MiXCR was run by TCRdb on the 5' RACE reads, yielding one entry per CDR3 protein. The data contain over 120,000 distinct CDR3 sequences, approximately 25% of them singletons. Sample: PBMCs or a T cell subset sorted from them (not recorded which). The source is an adult woman who had mild COVID-19 (a few samples of this study predate the infection). Cell type and time point are not known. The CDR3 runs from the conserved cysteine through the conserved F or W.

J | V | CDR3
TRBJ2-1 | TRBV7-9 | CASSLAAGFSPISYNEQFF
TRBJ2-1 | TRBV7-6 | CASSLGSGLADNEQFF
TRBJ2-2 | TRBV7-2 | CASSSGSYGPGELFF
TRBJ2-7 | TRBV9 | CASSVETGTYEQYF
TRBJ2-2 | TRBV18 | CASSPPWGVNTGELFF
TRBJ2-7 | TRBV3-1 | CASSQAVYEQYF
TRBJ1-5 | TRBV5-1 | CASSLSWGQGQPQHF
TRBJ2-3 | TRBV7-3 | CASSLTDGPTDTQYF
TRBJ1-1 | TRBV11-2 | CASSLTGGRGTEAFF
TRBJ1-4 | TRBV29-1 | CSVDIDRTELFF
TRBJ2-6 | TRBV7-2 | CASSSRTGWDSGANVLTF
TRBJ2-3 | TRBV9 | CASSVGSTDTQYF
TRBJ1-2 | TRBV6-6 | CASLGQGDGTSYGYTF
TRBJ2-3 | TRBV4-2 | CASSQDRRGDTQYF
TRBJ1-2 | TRBV4-1 | CASSPQPGPNYGYTF
TRBJ1-3 | TRBV5-6 | CASSSLAYRALDGNTIYF
TRBJ2-7 | TRBV11-1 | CASSPMDSYEQYF
TRBJ2-7 | TRBV10-3 | CAISVPTGTDPYEQYF
TRBJ2-2 | TRBV7-9 | CASSLVLPNTGELFF
TRBJ1-2 | TRBV9 | CASSEPGRGVNYGYTF
TRBJ2-1 | TRBV4-1 | CASSQDVYTYNEQFF
TRBJ2-1 | TRBV7-9 | CASSLDEQFF
TRBJ2-2 | TRBV24-1 | CATSDLSGRGELFF
TRBJ2-7 | TRBV4-2 | CASSQVQDSYEQYF
TRBJ1-1 | TRBV4-1 | CASSQDGSWNTEAFF
TRBJ2-7 | TRBV27 | CASSPIGPSSYEQYF
TRBJ1-6 | TRBV4-1 | CASSQDNVADPLHF
TRBJ2-1 | TRBV4-1 | CASSPRGGEQFF
TRBJ1-2 | TRBV6-5 | CASSYEGAGYGYTF
TRBJ2-3 | TRBV24-1 | CATSSGTGGPKDTQYF
TRBJ1-5 | TRBV9 | CASGGTDNQPQHF
TRBJ2-5 | TRBV20-1 | CSAPLPKPINSQETQYF
TRBJ2-5 | TRBV7-2 | CASSPPEETQYF
TRBJ1-2 | TRBV20-1 | CSARVTGRDGYTF
TRBJ2-3 | TRBV10-3 | CAISDPPDTQYF
TRBJ2-1 | TRBV7-9 | CASKLASEQFF
TRBJ1-1 | TRBV14 | CASSQDGGLGARAEAFF
TRBJ2-2 | TRBV5-1 | CASNGNTGELFF
TRBJ2-2 | TRBV7-2 | CASSLPAGTFNTGELFF
TRBJ2-7 | TRBV3-1 | CASSPELGLPYEQYF
TRBJ2-1 | TRBV3-1 | CASSQESSGYNEQFF
TRBJ2-7 | TRBV10-3 | CAISTGLAGSYEQYF
TRBJ1-1 | TRBV30 | CAWSVSGGNTEAFF
TRBJ2-7 | TRBV5-4 | CASRDGNSAYEQYF
TRBJ2-5 | TRBV3-1 | CASSHRRGREETQYF
TRBJ2-1 | TRBV9 | CASSGRTNEQFF
TRBJ2-5 | TRBV20-1 | CSATLGSQYF